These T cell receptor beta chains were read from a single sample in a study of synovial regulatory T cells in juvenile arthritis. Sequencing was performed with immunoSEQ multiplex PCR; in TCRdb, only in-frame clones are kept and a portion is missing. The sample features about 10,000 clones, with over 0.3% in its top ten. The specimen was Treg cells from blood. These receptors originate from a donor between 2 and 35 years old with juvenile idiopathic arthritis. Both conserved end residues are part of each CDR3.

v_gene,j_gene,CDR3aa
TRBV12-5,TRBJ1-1,CASGLSGGGTEAFF
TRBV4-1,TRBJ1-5,CASSQDLWQGLGYSNQPQHF
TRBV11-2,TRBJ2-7,CASSLGQGPYGQYF
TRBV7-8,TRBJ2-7,CASSPPPRYEQYF
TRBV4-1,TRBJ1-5,CASSQDGQGVGPQHF
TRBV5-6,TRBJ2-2,CASGRQGSNTGELFF
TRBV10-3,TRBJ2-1,CAISSLAGANNEQFF
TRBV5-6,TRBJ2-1,CASTPRVEASYNEQFF
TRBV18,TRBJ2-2,CASSALSGGGYNTGELFF
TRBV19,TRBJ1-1,CASGGTVHTTEAFF
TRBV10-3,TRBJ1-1,CAISGTGDTEAFF